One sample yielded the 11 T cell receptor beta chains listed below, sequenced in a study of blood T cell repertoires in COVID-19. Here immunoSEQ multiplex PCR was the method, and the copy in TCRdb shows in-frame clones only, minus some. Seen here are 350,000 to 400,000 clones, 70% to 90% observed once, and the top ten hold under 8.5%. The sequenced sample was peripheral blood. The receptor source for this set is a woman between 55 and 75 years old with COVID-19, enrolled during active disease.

This chain's CDR3 is CASSPGGSYEQYF. CDR3 sequence (DNA): TGTGCCAGCAGTCCAGGGGGCTCCTACGAGCAGTACTTC. V gene TRBV5-4 combines with J gene TRBJ2-7; 7 positions agree with TRBD1. CDR1 SGHNT and CDR2 YYREEE come from the germline V gene (reference sequence). The V segment lost 5 bases and the J segment 0 bases; nucleotides outside the gene matches: 2. CDR3 length equals 13 residues.

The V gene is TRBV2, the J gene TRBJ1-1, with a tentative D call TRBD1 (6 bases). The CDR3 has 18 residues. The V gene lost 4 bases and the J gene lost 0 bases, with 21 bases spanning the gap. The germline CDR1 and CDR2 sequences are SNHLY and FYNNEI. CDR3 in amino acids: CASSGVRGGASLNTEAFF. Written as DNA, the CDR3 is TGTGCCAGCAGTGGGGTACGGGGGGGCGCGTCGCTGAACACTGAAGCTTTCTTT.

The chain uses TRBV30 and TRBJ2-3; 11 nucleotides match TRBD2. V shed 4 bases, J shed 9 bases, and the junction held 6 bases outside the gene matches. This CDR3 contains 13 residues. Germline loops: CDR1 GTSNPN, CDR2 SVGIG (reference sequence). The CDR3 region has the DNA TGTGCCTGGACTAGCGGGGGGTCCCAAACGCAGTATTTT. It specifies CAWTSGGSQTQYF.

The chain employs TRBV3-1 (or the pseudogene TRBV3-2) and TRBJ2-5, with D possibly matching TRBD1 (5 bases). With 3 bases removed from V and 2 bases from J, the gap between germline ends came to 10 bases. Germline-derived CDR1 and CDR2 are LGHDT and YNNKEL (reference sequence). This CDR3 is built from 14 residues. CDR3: CASSHHRSQETQYF. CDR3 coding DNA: TGTGCCAGCAGCCACCACAGGAGTCAAGAGACCCAGTACTTC.

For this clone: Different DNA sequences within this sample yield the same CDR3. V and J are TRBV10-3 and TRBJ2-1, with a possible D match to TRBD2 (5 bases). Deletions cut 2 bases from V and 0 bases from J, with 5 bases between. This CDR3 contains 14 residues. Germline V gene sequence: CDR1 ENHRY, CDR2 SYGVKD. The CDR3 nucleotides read TGTGCCATCAGTGAGAGCGGCTCCTACAATGAGCAGTTCTTC. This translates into CAISESGSYNEQFF.

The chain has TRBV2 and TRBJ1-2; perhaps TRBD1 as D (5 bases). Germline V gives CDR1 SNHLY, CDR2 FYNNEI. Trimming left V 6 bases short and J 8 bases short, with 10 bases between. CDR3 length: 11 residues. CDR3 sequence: CASRGPSGYTF. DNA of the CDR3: TGTGCCAGCAGGGGGCCTTCAGGCTACACCTTC.

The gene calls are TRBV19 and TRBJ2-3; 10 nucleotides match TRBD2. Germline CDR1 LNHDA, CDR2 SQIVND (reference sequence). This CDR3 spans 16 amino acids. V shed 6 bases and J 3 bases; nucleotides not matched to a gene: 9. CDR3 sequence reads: CASSSLGSGRTDTQYF. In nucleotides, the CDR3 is TGTGCCAGTAGCTCCCTTGGTAGCGGGAGGACAGATACGCAGTATTTT.

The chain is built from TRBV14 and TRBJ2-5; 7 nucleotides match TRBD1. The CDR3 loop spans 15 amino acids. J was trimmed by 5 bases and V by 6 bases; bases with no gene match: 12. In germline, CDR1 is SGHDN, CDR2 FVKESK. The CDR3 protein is CASSPLGTVGETQYF. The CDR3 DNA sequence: TGTGCCAGCAGTCCTCTAGGGACAGTGGGTGAGACCCAGTACTTC.

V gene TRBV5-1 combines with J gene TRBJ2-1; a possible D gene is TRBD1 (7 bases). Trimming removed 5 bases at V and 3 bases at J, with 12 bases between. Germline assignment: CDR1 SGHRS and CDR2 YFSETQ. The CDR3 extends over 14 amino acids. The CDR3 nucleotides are TGCGCCAGCAGTATGCAGGGGGGCTACAATGAGCAGTTCTTC. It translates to CASSMQGGYNEQFF.

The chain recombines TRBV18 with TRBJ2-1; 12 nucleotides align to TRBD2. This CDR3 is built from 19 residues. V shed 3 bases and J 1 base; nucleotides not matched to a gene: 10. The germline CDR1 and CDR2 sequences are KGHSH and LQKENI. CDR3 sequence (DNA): TGTGCCAGCTCACCGCTGGCTAGCGGGGGGGCCGGATCCTACAATGAGCAGTTCTTC. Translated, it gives CASSPLASGGAGSYNEQFF.

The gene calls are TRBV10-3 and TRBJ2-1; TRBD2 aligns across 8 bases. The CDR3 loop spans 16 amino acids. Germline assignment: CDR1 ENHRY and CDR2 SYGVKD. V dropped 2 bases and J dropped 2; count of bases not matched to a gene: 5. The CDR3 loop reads CAISEAGGGTYNEQFF. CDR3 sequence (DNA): TGTGCCATCAGTGAGGCCGGGGGGGGCACCTACAATGAGCAGTTCTTC.